The sequence of this T cell receptor (beta chain) was determined in a study of cytomegalovirus exposure and HLA in healthy donors (TCRdb year 2017). The study in broad terms: According to an earlier analysis of 450 to 650 of the donors, roughly 180 million T cells yielded approximately 120 million unique TCR beta sequences and about 300 Gb of sequence data. A later genetic analysis took genome-wide SNP genotypes for about 55% of the roughly 670 donors and used that subset as a discovery cohort. Typing coverage varied by locus: about 620-640 donors for A, B, C, DRB1 and DQB1; approximately 560 for DQA1; approximately 570 for DPA1; 450 to 480 for DPB1. Alongside the repertoire data, information on donor age, sex, ethnicity and CMV serostatus was compiled. Rather than using new phenotypic data, the later analysis identified candidate immune exposures from TCR beta sequences and from how often those sequences occurred across donors. Across about 380 genotyped donors of the cohort, an average of about 240,000 unique TCR beta nucleotide sequences per donor were sequenced, and roughly a sixth of those sequences were non-productive. The study aimed to test whether signatures of past pathogen exposure could be identified by cataloging public T cell receptors. To study patterns of TCR occurrence, a later analysis re-analyzed previously published TCR beta repertoires from around 670 donors and added high-resolution HLA genotyping. The study combined high-throughput TCR immunosequencing, statistical association of individual TCRs with disease status, and machine learning to predict cytomegalovirus infection status. Along with the approximately 700-subject first cohort, a separate validation cohort of over a hundred different subjects was used. Of the 300 to 450 genotyped donors, over 65% fell in the genetic ancestry cluster associated with self-reported Caucasian donors. Roughly 5 DR-DQ haplotypes were handled as single units for association and clustering because linkage in the cohort was strong. An early release that covered approximately 600 HLA-typed donors contained approximately 300 gigabases of sequencing data and around 85 million unique TCR sequences. All discovery cohort repertoires had been generated using a single sequencing platform. The T cell repertoires of 666 subjects were profiled by immunosequencing and related to cytomegalovirus serostatus. In an earlier analysis of roughly 600 of the donors, high-throughput TCR beta sequencing was used to judge whether each TCR beta V gene segment behaved as functional or pseudogenic. Both class I and class II loci were covered by HLA typing, at four-digit resolution. The research as a whole found: Some IMGT-functional V segments, including TRBV6-2 and TRBV6-3, could not be distinguished by the 87-base-pair reads and were therefore excluded. In a later genetic analysis, a missense DCLRE1C variant was associated with V-gene and J-gene trimming of TCR beta chains, and the association was replicated in an independent cohort. A further reported finding was that TCR beta sequences accurately predicted the HLA-A and HLA-B alleles for most subjects in the first cohort. A later analysis found that most CMV-associated TCR beta chains appeared HLA-restricted, with HLA associations seemingly driven largely by CMV exposure. Immune exposure information for the cohort was limited to CMV serostatus. Cytomegalovirus status was reported to be diagnosed by the classifier with high specificity and sensitivity in both the original and validation cohorts. The presence/absence analyses assumed that sequencing depth was roughly uniform across donors, and that assumption may not be true. Most TCR sequences were seen in very few donors, while some public TCRs were found in many individuals. A later analysis found that TCR association rates varied across HLA loci, with DRB1 alleles showing the most associated TCRs and HLA-C alleles the fewest. Because some donors lacked HLA typing at each locus, the association tests relied only on the typed subset. A later analysis associated some 17,000 TCR beta sequences with specific HLA alleles at a false discovery rate of 0.05. In the study, some 160 TCR beta chains were listed as associated with cytomegalovirus. A later genetic analysis reported fewer N-insertions in productive TCRs among donors in an Asian-associated ancestry cluster than the roughly 670-donor mean. Only TCR beta chains were sequenced in this cohort, and the absence of alpha or paired-chain data limited detectable features. A cluster of highly shared sequence variants was judged likely to represent a technical artifact of the sequencing pipeline. An earlier analysis of approximately 570 of the donors showed that most TCR beta V segments appeared in productive rearrangements either about 87% or about 30% of the time, which broadly matched IMGT annotations. It was suggested by the authors that the approach could potentially be generalized to other disease states and immunological phenotypes. Compared with equally common non-associated chains, HLA-associated TCR beta chains in a later analysis were more clonally expanded and had lower generation probabilities. Linkage disequilibrium might explain the correlated functional status among segregating V segments, but an unknown experimental factor could not be ruled out. According to a later analysis, parvovirus B19, influenza, CMV and Epstein-Barr virus appeared linked to several top co-occurrence clusters. When HLA alleles, especially DR and DQ, strongly co-occurred, attributing TCR associations to individual alleles was difficult. About 17 rarely observed V segments, including chromosome 9 orphons, were excluded from the earlier analysis of about 610 of the donors because counts were too low. Three of the identified cytomegalovirus-associated TCR beta chains were confirmed in vitro to be specific for cytomegalovirus antigens.

Of note for this clone: The specificity of this receptor is unknown. Base-call qualities are not available, and no considerably larger clone is one nucleotide away.

Between the V and J ends, shortened by 4 bases and 8 bases respectively, the junction contains 9 bases. The germline V gene sets CDR1 to WSHSY and CDR2 to SAAADI. Reading from cysteine to phenylalanine, the CDR3 counts 12 amino acids. Of the read, only the CDR3 DNA is kept; its 36 bases are in frame from base 1. Receptors were amplified or captured by the immunoSEQ multiplex PCR assay. For the multiplex PCR, a mixture combining 60 forward primers for TCR Vbeta segments and 13 reverse primers for TCR Jbeta segments was used. The CDR3 region of rearranged TCR beta genes was amplified from genomic DNA with a multiplex PCR assay. On the Illumina HiSeq System, the amplified TCR beta libraries were sequenced as 87-base-pair reads. On the study's bioinformatics: A later analysis counted 75 million to 100 million unique TCR beta chains across the roughly 700 repertoires, and about 10 million of these chains were shared by at least two donors. Raw reads were error-corrected and collapsed into unique sequences with a nearest-neighbor algorithm that merged closely related sequences to remove PCR and sequencing errors. CDR3 sequences were aligned to IMGT reference sequences to assign V, D and J gene segments. For a sequence to be retained, at least a six-nucleotide match to both a V gene segment and a J gene segment was required. A rearrangement was called productive if the CDR3 had no stop codons and remained in frame with V and J, and every other rearrangement was called non-productive. CDR3 was defined by IMGT convention, running from the second conserved V-encoded cysteine to the conserved J-encoded phenylalanine. In an earlier analysis of around 570 of the donors, sequences lacking an unambiguous match to a single V gene segment were excluded. In an earlier analysis of some 590 of the donors, a V segment was called functional when productive rearrangements were above 56.7%, and segregating when the standard deviation between donors exceeded 5%. To diagnose cytomegalovirus status from the catalog of TCR beta chain sequences, a statistical classification framework was built. A later analysis assigned V and J genes by comparing TCR nucleotide sequences with IMGT/GENE-DB human TR gene sequences. In a later analysis, CDR3 sequences and most-parsimonious VDJ recombination scenarios were assigned using the TCRdist pipeline. In a later analysis, each TCR beta chain was defined by its CDR3 amino acid sequence together with its V-gene family, and reads lacking a unique V-gene family were excluded. As a way to deal with suspected cross-contamination and a sequencing artifact, a later analysis dropped approximately 590 nucleotide sequences that were highly shared and had low generation probability. A later analysis calculated a clonal expansion index for each public chain from normalized within-repertoire ranks of inferred template counts. Generation probabilities in a later analysis came from a VDJ recombination model fitted to out-of-frame rearrangements, and those results were checked against IGoR. In a later analysis, TCR-TCR, TCR-HLA and TCR-CMV co-occurrence was scored with hypergeometric tests, and a repertoire-size bias correction was applied to TCR pairs. A later analysis estimated false discovery rates by permuting HLA or CMV assignments 20 times. In a later analysis, co-occurring TCRs were grouped using DBSCAN, and TCRdist sequence similarity was added for clustering within HLA-allele-positive subsets. For co-occurrence clustering, repertoires with fewer than 30,000 or more than 120,000 public chains were excluded, along with roughly 5 repertoires with anomalous nucleotide sharing. Here the immuneACCESS table is served through TCRdb, limited to in-frame sequences with V and J called. Missing clones are a known gap in these copies; in checked studies unresolved V genes cover under half, and the rest lacks a known reason. V, J and clone size derive from that table, while D and trimming were established from the DNA sequence. The sample table records approximately 250,000 clones; about 85% of these occur just once. The ten largest clones represent roughly 0.24% of the sample.

The cohort comprised 710 or so healthy bone marrow donors. At the time of sampling, all cohort members were nominally healthy, though unrecorded immune exposures were likely present. The donor tested CMV seronegative, placing the donor among the roughly 400 seronegative members of the cohort. A peripheral blood sample was collected from each donor, and TCR beta sequencing was performed on peripheral blood mononuclear cells. Genomic DNA was extracted from the blood cell samples with the Qiagen DNeasy Blood Extraction Kit. The sequenced material came from PBMCs. The receptor was derived from a girl aged 2-10 years in good health and CMV-seronegative. This chain joins TRBV10-2 to TRBJ1-5, with TRBD1 as a weak D call on 5 bases. Here the CDR3 is given as CASSGGGEPQHF. The nucleotide sequence reads TGCGCCAGCAGTGGAGGAGGGGAGCCCCAGCATTTT.